This TCR beta chain was identified in a study of beta chain features in type 1 diabetes. General study results and limits: Relative to healthy donors, patients appeared to have naive, central memory and Treg TCRB repertoires that were more similar.

One heparinised blood draw, averaging approximately 120 mL, came from each donor. On this clone itself: Its antigen is not known.

The germline CDR1 and CDR2 sequences are MGHRA and YSYEKL. There are 17 residues in the CDR3. V gave up 1 base and J gave up 3 bases; unmatched junction bases: 7. Every bit of the isolated RNA underwent reverse transcription, so sequencing read expressed TCRB transcripts. Around 3.7 million reads was the average for naive, central memory and regulatory T cell samples. Assay: immunoSEQ multiplex PCR; the TCRdb copy retains only in-frame clones and omits some. This table holds a few hundred thousand clones, more than 13% found once. The receptor was isolated from a woman between 18 and 29 years old in good health. The sample consisted of naive CD4+ T cells from blood. The chain joins TRBV4-1 to TRBJ2-2; 8 nucleotides align to TRBD2. CDR3 in amino acids: CASSQAPRAGDTGELFF. The CDR3 nucleotides read TGCGCCAGCAGCCAAGCCCCTCGAGCGGGAGACACCGGGGAGCTGTTTTTT.